The TCR beta chain described here comes from a study of cytomegalovirus exposure and HLA in healthy donors. Looked up from germline, CDR1 is LGHNA and CDR2 is YNFKEQ. V dropped 1 base and J dropped 3 bases, with 6 bases sitting between them. This CDR3 contains 14 residues. A multiplex PCR was run with 60 Vbeta primers and 13 Jbeta primers. The data were produced by immunoSEQ multiplex PCR, yet TCRdb's version contains in-frame clones alone and is incomplete. Here the sample spans 150,000 to 200,000 clones, 70% to 90% being singletons. V usage is TRBV4-2 and J usage is TRBJ2-2; D not certain. Source material: PBMCs. The sequence was collected from a woman under 30 in good health and CMV-seropositive. CDR3: CASSQVGDTGELFF. The CDR3 coding sequence is TGTGCCAGCAGCCAAGTCGGAGACACCGGGGAGCTGTTTTTT.